The 27 T cell receptor beta chains below all came from one sample that was sequenced in a study of cytomegalovirus exposure and HLA in healthy donors. The PCR contained 60 Vbeta and 13 Jbeta primers. Sequenced by immunoSEQ multiplex PCR; TCRdb stores in-frame clones only, minus some. The data hold 100,000 to 150,000 clones, with roughly a tenth observed a single time. What was sequenced was PBMCs. The receptor source for this set is a young woman in good health and CMV-seropositive.

J is TRBJ2-1 and V is TRBV21-1; the listed D gene, TRBD2, was not tested against the DNA. TRBV21-1 is flagged as a pseudogene. The CDR3 runs 21 residues. CDR3 sequence reads: CASSEGTSGTYFSSSYNEQFF. CDR3 nucleotide sequence: TGTGCCAGCAGCGAAGGGACTAGCGGGACGTATTTCTCTAGCTCCTACAATGAGCAGTTCTTC.

This clone was recorded a few times. This chain joins TRBV5-4 and TRBJ2-1, with 10 nucleotides matching TRBD2. Germline values: CDR1 SGHNT, CDR2 YYREEE (reference sequence). V gave up 3 bases and J gave up 10 bases; unmatched junction bases: 10. The CDR3 runs to 15 residues. CDR3 DNA sequence: TGTGCCAGCAGCTCCGCTAGCGGGAGTTCGATGGAGCAGTTCTTC. It translates to CASSSASGSSMEQFF.

This clone was seen only a few times. This chain uses TRBV4-2 with TRBJ2-7, with a tentative D call TRBD2 (6 bases). V lost 6 bases and J lost 1, with 7 bases in between. The CDR3 runs 12 residues. Germline-derived CDR1 and CDR2 are LGHNA and YNFKEQ. The chain's CDR3 is CASRGGSYEQYF. In nucleotides, the CDR3 is TGTGCCAGCAGGGGGGGTTCCTACGAGCAGTACTTC.

There are a few counts of this clone. The rearrangement uses TRBV7-9 and TRBJ1-1; the D gene is possibly TRBD1 (5 bases). Germline CDR1 reads SEHNR; CDR2 reads FQNEAQ (reference sequence). Trimming stripped 5 bases from V and 4 bases from J, with 14 bases between. This CDR3 is built from 14 residues. CDR3 DNA sequence: TGTGCCAGCAGCCACGGCAGGGTGGCCACTGAAGCTTTCTTT. This encodes CASSHGRVATEAFF.

The J gene is TRBJ2-1, the V gene TRBV4-1; 9 bases are shared with TRBD2. V gave up 0 bases and J gave up 9 bases; unmatched junction bases: 3. CDR3 length equals 14 residues. CDR1 is MGHRA and CDR2 is YSYEKL in the germline V gene. The CDR3 DNA sequence: TGCGCCAGCAGCCAAGACCAGCGGGAGGCTGAGCAGTTCTTC. As protein: CASSQDQREAEQFF.

The rearrangement links TRBV2 to TRBJ1-1, with TRBD1 matching 7 bases. The CDR3 spans 15 residues. CDR1 is SNHLY, CDR2 FYNNEI, per germline. The junction had 9 bases not matched to a gene; V was cut back by 3 bases and J by 5 bases. The CDR3 region is CASSEVNRGHTEAFF. The CDR3 nucleotides are TGTGCCAGCAGTGAGGTGAACAGGGGACATACTGAAGCTTTCTTT.

CDR3 in amino acids: CASSLDRIANYGYTF. Here the CDR3 DNA reads TGTGCCAGCAGCTTAGACAGGATTGCTAACTATGGCTACACCTTC. The V and J genes are TRBV7-9 and TRBJ1-2; tentative D call: TRBD1 (5 bases). Germline CDR1 is SEHNR and CDR2 is FQNEAQ (reference sequence). Deletions cut 1 base from V and 0 bases from J, with 9 bases between. The CDR3 sequence is 15 residues long.

In this sample, this clone turned up a few times. The V gene is TRBV5-1, the J gene TRBJ1-3; 8 bases align to TRBD1. The germline V gene has CDR1 SGHRS and CDR2 YFSETQ. Germline trimming cut 4 bases from V and 2 bases from J; bases unmatched to any gene: 5. The CDR3 totals 15 residues. The CDR3 coding sequence is TGCGCCAGCAGCGTAGGACAGGGAACTGGAAACACCATATATTTT. Translated: CASSVGQGTGNTIYF.

The chain has TRBV30 and TRBJ2-7, with D unclear. Germline CDR1 is GTSNPN and CDR2 is SVGIG (reference sequence). V lost 2 bases and J 6 bases, leaving 8 bases between the germline ends. This CDR3 contains 11 residues. DNA of the CDR3: TGTGCCTGGAGTCCTCGGGTCGAGCAGTACTTC. This gives the protein CAWSPRVEQYF.

This clone was detected only a few times. The chain has TRBV9 and TRBJ2-1, with 11 bases matching TRBD1. Germline V lookup: CDR1 SGDLS, CDR2 YYNGEE. J gave up 6 bases and V 0 bases, and 5 bases lay outside the gene matches. The CDR3 runs 16 residues. CDR3 sequence reads: CASSVEDGTGGNEQFF. In DNA form, the CDR3 reads TGTGCCAGCAGCGTAGAGGACGGGACAGGGGGCAATGAGCAGTTCTTC.

The rearrangement links TRBV4-2 to TRBJ2-1; 10 bases match TRBD2. Germline V gives CDR1 LGHNA, CDR2 YNFKEQ. The V segment lost 3 bases and the J segment 2 bases; nucleotides outside the gene matches: 4. The CDR3 runs to 16 residues. CDR3 residues: CASSHTGTSAYNEQFF. The CDR3 bases are TGTGCCAGCAGCCACACCGGGACTAGCGCCTACAATGAGCAGTTCTTC.

This clone has just a few counts. The genes are TRBV9 and TRBJ2-2; D is perhaps TRBD1 (6 bases). V was cut by 5 bases and J by 1 base, with 9 bases left in between. There are 14 residues in the CDR3. The germline V gene encodes CDR1 SGDLS and CDR2 YYNGEE. The DNA of the CDR3 is TGTGCCAGCAGGCCGGGACAGAACACCGGGGAGCTGTTTTTT. Translated, it gives CASRPGQNTGELFF.

The rearrangement joins TRBV30 to TRBJ1-2; 9 bases fit TRBD1. The germline V gene has CDR1 GTSNPN and CDR2 SVGIG (reference sequence). Germline trimming cut 4 bases from V and 0 bases from J; bases unmatched to any gene: 9. This CDR3 has 16 amino acids. The CDR3 DNA is TGTGCCTGGATAATCGGGACAGGGAACTCTAACTATGGCTACACCTTC. The encoded protein is CAWIIGTGNSNYGYTF.

The table lists this clone with a few counts. For the CDR3, the DNA is TGCGCCAGCAGTCAATATGATGACAGAAGCAATCAGCCCCAGCATTTT. It codes for CASSQYDDRSNQPQHF. The chain has TRBV23-1 and TRBJ1-5; possible D gene TRBD1, 5 bases. TRBV23-1 is recorded as an ORF, its role being uncertain. This CDR3 region has 16 residues. With 1 base removed from V and 1 base from J, the gap between germline ends came to 11 bases.

In this sample, this clone turned up a few times. V and J are TRBV5-4 and TRBJ2-2; TRBD2 might be the D (5 bases). This CDR3 contains 16 residues. The germline V and J ends were trimmed by 4 bases and 8 bases, with 21 bases remaining between them. In germline, CDR1 is SGHNT, CDR2 YYREEE (reference sequence). The chain's CDR3 is CASSPRLSGPGGELFF. DNA of the CDR3: TGTGCCAGCAGCCCGCGTCTCAGCGGCCCTGGAGGGGAGCTGTTTTTT.

In its sample, this clone was seen a few times. V usage is TRBV5-6 and J usage is TRBJ2-3, with TRBD2 matching over 7 bases. The trim removed 3 bases at V and 2 bases at J, leaving 9 bases unmatched. This CDR3 region has 16 residues. The V gene's germline CDR1 is SGHDT and CDR2 YYEEEE. The CDR3 is CASSSLPSGLTDTQYF. The CDR3 DNA follows: TGTGCCAGCAGCTCGCTCCCTAGCGGCCTCACAGATACGCAGTATTTT.

The V call is TRBV30, the J call TRBJ2-5, with 7 bases lining up with TRBD2. Near its end, the DNA agrees better with TRBJ2-7, so the J call may be wrong. Germline V CDR1 and CDR2: GTSNPN, SVGIG (reference sequence). CDR3 length: 13 residues. CDR3 residues: CAWSRGESYEQYF. The CDR3 DNA follows: TGTGCCTGGAGTCGGGGGGAATCCTACGAGCAGTACTTC.

A few counts support this clone. The chain uses TRBV28 and TRBJ1-2, with no clear D. This CDR3 has 15 amino acids. V was trimmed by 5 bases and J by 5 bases, leaving 18 bases between them. The germline gives CDR1 MDHEN, CDR2 SYDVKM. This chain's CDR3 is CASSPPPAGIYGYTF. CDR3 nucleotides: TGTGCCAGCAGTCCACCACCTGCGGGAATTTATGGCTACACCTTC.

The rearrangement links TRBV7-6 to TRBJ2-1; 7 bases map to TRBD2. The CDR3 covers 16 residues. With V trimmed by 1 base and J by 5 bases, 8 bases remained unmatched. Germline V lookup: CDR1 SGHVS, CDR2 FNYEAQ. In nucleotides, the CDR3 is TGTGCCAGCAGCTTAGGCCCTGGGGAGGGCCACAATGAGCAGTTCTTC. Amino acid sequence: CASSLGPGEGHNEQFF.

In this sample, this clone turned up a few times. The chain is built from TRBV5-4 and TRBJ1-2; possible D gene TRBD1, 5 bases. CDR3 length equals 15 residues. Trimming removed 4 bases from V and 4 bases from J, with 17 bases in between. Germline-derived CDR1 and CDR2 are SGHNT and YYREEE (reference sequence). The CDR3 reads CASSPGGIGAYGYTF. The CDR3 DNA is TGTGCCAGCAGCCCCGGGGGGATAGGGGCCTATGGCTACACCTTC. Together with reference TRBV5-4 and TRBJ1-2, the CDR3 gives the full variable domain: ETGVTQSPTHLIKTRGQQVTLRCSSQSGHNTVSWYQQALGQGPQFIFQYYREEENGRGNFPPRFSGLQFPNYSSELNVNALELDDSALYLCASSPGGIGAYGYTFGSGTRLTVV.

This clone was picked up a small number of times. The rearrangement links TRBV5-4 to TRBJ2-7, with D possibly TRBD2 on 6 matching bases. There are 14 residues in the CDR3. V was trimmed by 4 bases and J by 6 bases, leaving 17 bases between them. Germline V lookup: CDR1 SGHNT, CDR2 YYREEE (reference sequence). CDR3 in DNA: TGTGCCAGCAGCGCGGGGCCAGGCTTGGGCGAGCAGTACTTC. Its protein product is CASSAGPGLGEQYF.

This clone was seen a few times. The chain is built from TRBV27 and TRBJ1-1; D uncertain. V lost 2 bases, J lost 4 bases, and 11 bases lay in between. The CDR3 has 14 residues. Germline V lookup: CDR1 MNHEY, CDR2 SMNVEV (reference sequence). CDR3 DNA: TGTGCCAGCAGTTTAGGGAGCATGGGCACTGAAGCTTTCTTT. It specifies CASSLGSMGTEAFF.

There are a few counts of this clone. The chain recombines TRBV2 with TRBJ2-2; D may be TRBD2 (6 bases). The germline gives CDR1 SNHLY, CDR2 FYNNEI. The V end was cut by 4 bases, the J end by 2 bases, with 14 bases between. This CDR3 has 16 residues. CDR3 protein: CASSGGRTGNTGELFF. CDR3 in DNA: TGTGCCAGCAGTGGAGGGAGGACGGGCAACACCGGGGAGCTGTTTTTT.

The chain links TRBV27 to TRBJ2-1, with D possibly being TRBD2 (6 bases). Between the trimmed V and J ends, which lost 5 bases and 7 bases, there was a span of 15 bases. The CDR3 sequence is 14 residues long. Germline values: CDR1 MNHEY, CDR2 SMNVEV (reference sequence). CDR3 sequence (DNA): TGTGCCAGCAGTCGGGCGGGGTGGGCGAATGAGCAGTTCTTC. It is translated as CASSRAGWANEQFF.

This clone was counted a few times. The genes are TRBV19 and TRBJ2-1; 10 bases line up with TRBD2. V was pared by 7 bases and J by 7 bases, with 16 bases of the junction left unmatched. Germline-derived CDR1 and CDR2 are LNHDA and SQIVND (reference sequence). There are 17 residues in the CDR3. The CDR3 spells CASTKGFTSGMANEQFF. The DNA for the CDR3 is TGTGCCAGTACCAAGGGGTTTACTAGCGGGATGGCGAATGAGCAGTTCTTC.

V and J are TRBV4-1 and TRBJ2-1; the D gene is possibly TRBD2 (6 bases). The CDR3 consists of 16 residues. Germline-derived CDR1 and CDR2 are MGHRA and YSYEKL. Trimming pared 1 base from V and 0 bases from J, leaving 10 bases between. CDR3 sequence: CASSQVAESSYNEQFF. CDR3 bases: TGCGCCAGCAGCCAAGTAGCGGAGAGCTCCTACAATGAGCAGTTCTTC.

Only a few counts were recorded for this clone. V gene TRBV28 combines with J gene TRBJ1-5; the D is unclear. The V end was cut by 4 bases, the J end by 5 bases, with 9 bases between. The germline V gene encodes CDR1 MDHEN and CDR2 SYDVKM. This CDR3 has 13 residues. The DNA of the CDR3 is TGTGCCAGCAGTTGGAGACGATATCAGCCCCAGCATTTT. It is translated as CASSWRRYQPQHF.